The rows below give T cell receptor beta chains drawn from one sample of a study of T-cell reconstitution after alpha-beta-depleted transplantation in children. MiXCR, applied by TCRdb to the PCR reads, yields one record per CDR3 protein. The sample has hundreds of thousands of distinct CDR3 sequences; 12% are singletons. This specimen was PBMCs from the stem cell graft donor, taken from the stem cell graft. Receptor source: a human donor who donated a stem cell graft to a child with combined immunodeficiency. The CDR3 runs from the conserved cysteine through the conserved F or W. Each record gives: D gene, clone size, J gene, V gene, CDR3 DNA, CDR3 protein. The D gene is left open where the match is weak. Only part of the rows carry a size: once, few, many, or a class if the clone is expanded.

>.|many|TRBJ2-7|TRBV5-1
TGCGCCAGCAGCACCCTCCGGGGCCAGTACTTC
CASSTLRGQYF
>.|many|TRBJ2-7|TRBV7-2
TGTGCCAGCAGCTCCCCCGAGACCGTAGTCTACGAGCAGTACTTC
CASSSPETVVYEQYF
>TRBD2|few|TRBJ2-1|TRBV20-1
TGCAGTGCTAGAGATGCGGCGGGGGGTGGGCAGTTCTTC
CSARDAAGGGQFF
>TRBD2|many|TRBJ2-1|TRBV12-3/TRBV12-4
TGTGCCAGCAGCCCCGGGACTAGCGGGAGATTCTACAATGAGCAGTTCTTC
CASSPGTSGRFYNEQFF
>.|.|TRBJ2-7|TRBV3-1
TGTGCCAGCAGCCAAGATCAAAGCGAGCAGTACTTC
CASSQDQSEQYF
>.|few|TRBJ2-7|TRBV6-4
TGTGCCAGCAGTGAGTCTGCCCGGGGCTTTGGGCAGTACTTC
CASSESARGFGQYF
>.|many|TRBJ2-7|TRBV12-3/TRBV12-4
TGTGCCAGCAGTTTATCGACGGGCTCCACTTATGAGCAGTACTTC
CASSLSTGSTYEQYF
>.|few|TRBJ2-5|TRBV6-2/TRBV6-3
TGTGCCACCGCGGGGACACCTCTCCAAGAGACCCAGTACTTC
CATAGTPLQETQYF
>.|many|TRBJ2-3|TRBV4-3
TGCGCCACAGGACAAGGTCGCACAGATACGCAGTATTTT
CATGQGRTDTQYF
>TRBD2|.|TRBJ2-7|TRBV9
TGTGCCAGCAGCATCTCCGATAGCGGGGCTGCCTACGAGCAGTACTTC
CASSISDSGAAYEQYF
>TRBD2|.|TRBJ2-3|TRBV7-9
TGTGCCAGCAGCTTTCCGGGACTAGCGGAAACAGATACGCAGTATTTT
CASSFPGLAETDTQYF
>TRBD1|.|TRBJ1-6|TRBV3-1
TGTGCCAGCAGCCAAGATTACGGGACAGGGAATTCACCCCTCCACTTT
CASSQDYGTGNSPLHF
>TRBD2|many|TRBJ2-1|TRBV5-1
TGCGCCAGTTCCGGGACTAGCGGGGCCGATGACACCTACAATGAGCAGTTCTTC
CASSGTSGADDTYNEQFF
>TRBD1|few|TRBJ2-7|TRBV15
TGTGCCACCAGCAGAGAACGGACAGGGGCGGGGACCTACGAGCAGTACTTC
CATSRERTGAGTYEQYF
>TRBD1|few|TRBJ2-1|TRBV5-1
TGCGCCAGCAGCCCGACCAAGGGACAGGGTTTGGCAAATGAGCAGTTCTTC
CASSPTKGQGLANEQFF
>.|once|TRBJ1-5|TRBV25-1
TGTGCCAGCAGTGACAGTAGCGACCAGCCCCAGCATTTT
CASSDSSDQPQHF
>TRBD1|.|TRBJ2-7|TRBV7-9
TGTGCCAGCAGCCAACAGGGGGTTTGGGACGAGCAGTACTTC
CASSQQGVWDEQYF
>TRBD2|.|TRBJ2-2|TRBV12-3/TRBV12-4
TGTGCCAGCAGTTACCCTCTAGCGGGGGGGAAGGAGCTGTTTTTT
CASSYPLAGGKELFF
>TRBD2|.|TRBJ2-7|TRBV7-9
TGTGCCAGCAGCGGGACTAGCGGGATCTCCTACGAGCAGTACTTC
CASSGTSGISYEQYF
>TRBD2|few|TRBJ2-1|TRBV20-1
TGCAGTGCTAGAGATGGGAGGGAGCGATACAATGAGCAGTTCTTC
CSARDGRERYNEQFF
>.|.|TRBJ1-2|TRBV2
TGTGCCAGCAGTGAAGCGGGGGGCGCTATCGGCTACACCTTC
CASSEAGGAIGYTF
>TRBD2|few|TRBJ2-5|TRBV5-1
TGCGCCAGCAGCTTGGGCACCGGGACTATCCAAGAGACCCAGTACTTC
CASSLGTGTIQETQYF
>TRBD1|.|TRBJ2-3|TRBV29-1
TGCAGCGTGGGTCAGGGGGCAACAGATACGCAGTATTTT
CSVGQGATDTQYF
>TRBD2|.|TRBJ2-5|TRBV4-3
TGCGCCAGCAGCCAAGACTCCCCGGGAGGGCCGGACGAGACCCAGTACTTC
CASSQDSPGGPDETQYF
>.|few|TRBJ1-6|TRBV6-2/TRBV6-3
TGTGCCAGCAGTTACTCGGGAGACAGAGATAATTCACCCCTCCACTTT
CASSYSGDRDNSPLHF
>TRBD1|.|TRBJ2-7|TRBV12-3/TRBV12-4
TGTGCCAGCAGTTTACCAGACAGGGCCCCCCTCGAGCAGTACTTC
CASSLPDRAPLEQYF
>TRBD1|few|TRBJ2-2|TRBV4-3
TGCGCCAGCAGCCAAAGCCTAACCGGGACAGCGAACACCGGGGAGCTGTTTTTT
CASSQSLTGTANTGELFF